The clone carrying this T cell receptor beta chain was picked up a small number of times. This entry comes from a study of blood T cells in healthy people across ages. Then a second PCR, running roughly 6 to 12 cycles, was carried out with a sample-barcoded 5' primer and a J-beta primer mix. Each sample provided no less than 2.5 million CDR3-containing paired-end reads. TCRdb processed the 5' RACE reads anew with MiXCR; each CDR3 protein has one entry. This sample has roughly 730,000 distinct CDR3 sequences; around 50% occur once, and the top ten carry roughly 24%. This CDR3 has 18 amino acids. The clonotype was recovered from a man aged 40-50 years in good health. Source material: blood. This chain uses TRBV21-1 with TRBJ2-4; the D call in the table, TRBD1, was not verified against the DNA. The J call may be faulty, since TRBJ2-7 better matches the DNA end. TRBV21-1 is a listed pseudogene. The CDR3 reads CASPPGYRRPNWDYEQYF. The CDR3 nucleotides read TGTGCCAGCCCTCCTGGGTACAGGAGGCCAAATTGGGACTACGAGCAGTACTTC.